The clone carrying this T cell receptor beta chain was recorded many times. Its antigen is unknown. The sample is drawn from a study of molecular identifiers for immune sequencing clone quantification. Study-wide points: Identical TCR molecules can share a barcode, and this sharing could underestimate highly expanded clone sizes. Clonotypes topping 20 RNA copies carried over 99% of effector molecules but under 1% of naive ones.

Bulk TCR libraries used previously described methods and listed TCR primers. MiXCR was run by TCRdb on the PCR reads, yielding one entry per CDR3 protein. Of about 640,000 distinct CDR3 sequences in the sample, about 20% were seen once. Naive CD8 T cells were FACS-sorted by CD8+CD4-CCR7+CD45RA+ markers. Sequencing was done on a sample of naive CD8+ T cells from blood, with Jurkat cell RNA spiked in. Subset specified: FACS-sorted CD8+CD4-CCR7+CD45RA+ naive T cells. The sequence came from a human donor in good health. Some libraries in this study had Jurkat cell RNA spiked in.

The CDR3 loop reads CASSYSYSSSGANVLTF. The CDR3, as DNA: TGTGCCAGCAGTTACTCGTACTCCAGCTCTGGGGCCAACGTCCTGACTTTC. The chain recombines TRBV6-5 with TRBJ2-6; no clear D gene. This CDR3 comprises 17 residues. The V gene's germline CDR1 is MNHEY and CDR2 SVGAGI. V was cut by 0 bases and J by 0 bases, with 9 bases left in between.